Shown below are 22 T cell receptor beta chains from a single sample sequenced in a study of CD8+ T cells in alopecia areata. Reverse transcription of extracted RNA yielded cDNA, which provided the sequencing template. The table came from immunoSEQ multiplex PCR; TCRdb's copy has only in-frame clones and leaves some out. The sample contains 100,000 to 150,000 clones, about 50% of which appear only once. Input material: NKG2D-low CD8+ T cells sorted from blood. These receptors were collected from a human donor with alopecia areata.

The J gene is TRBJ2-7, the V gene TRBV29-1; D is possibly TRBD1 or TRBD2 (5 bases each). Per the germline V gene, CDR1 is SQVTM and CDR2 is ANQGSEA. The CDR3 has 10 residues. The V gene lost 5 bases and the J gene lost 11 bases, with 13 bases spanning the gap. For the CDR3, the DNA is TGCAGCGTTTTCATGGGGACGAAGTACTTC. This encodes CSVFMGTKYF.

The V call is TRBV29-1, the J call TRBJ2-6; D is perhaps TRBD1 or TRBD2 (5 bases each). The germline V and J ends were trimmed by 3 bases and 1 base, with 19 bases remaining between them. Germline V lookup: CDR1 SQVTM, CDR2 ANQGSEA. The CDR3 consists of 18 residues. In DNA, the CDR3 is TGCAGCGTTGAGGAGAGGGGAGTGGTAGCTTCTGGGGCCAACGTCCTGACTTTC. It is translated as CSVEERGVVASGANVLTF.

The rearrangement joins TRBV4-1 to TRBJ2-5; no clear D. V lost 3 bases to trimming and J lost 5 bases, with 10 bases between them. Germline V gene sequence: CDR1 MGHRA, CDR2 YSYEKL. CDR3 length: 13 residues. The DNA of the CDR3 is TGCGCCAGCAGCCAGGGGATGGAGGAGACCCAGTACTTC. It codes for CASSQGMEETQYF.

This chain connects TRBV29-1 to TRBJ2-2; 8 bases agree with TRBD1. Germline V CDR1 and CDR2: SQVTM, ANQGSEA. This CDR3 has 15 residues. Trimming cost V 1 base and J 3 bases; bases outside gene matches: 4. The CDR3 DNA follows: TGCAGCGTTGAAGCTCAGGGGGCTTACACCGGGGAGCTGTTTTTT. Translated: CSVEAQGAYTGELFF.

The chain uses TRBV28 and TRBJ1-3; D uncertain. The CDR3 sequence is 17 residues long. In germline, CDR1 is MDHEN, CDR2 SYDVKM. Trimming removed 5 bases from V and 0 bases from J, with 17 bases in between. CDR3 nucleotides: TGTGCCAGCAGTCCTTTCCGGGCTGCGAGCTCTGGAAACACCATATATTTT. This encodes CASSPFRAASSGNTIYF.

The J gene is TRBJ2-2, the V gene TRBV29-1; the D is unclear. With 2 bases removed from V and 8 bases from J, the gap between germline ends came to 6 bases. The germline gives CDR1 SQVTM, CDR2 ANQGSEA. This CDR3 is built from 11 residues. The CDR3: CSVEMGGELFF. CDR3 coding DNA: TGCAGCGTTGAAATGGGGGGGGAGCTGTTTTTT.

J is TRBJ2-5 and V is TRBV5-4; maybe TRBD2 (6 bases). Trimming took off 2 bases at V and 5 bases at J, with 16 bases between the two ends. Germline-derived CDR1 and CDR2 are SGHNT and YYREEE (reference sequence). The CDR3 spans 15 residues. CDR3 residues: CASSFRENEMETQYF. The CDR3 DNA reads as TGTGCCAGCAGCTTCCGGGAGAACGAAATGGAGACCCAGTACTTC.

This rearrangement joins TRBV30 to TRBJ1-2; 9 bases fit TRBD1. Germline CDR1 is GTSNPN and CDR2 is SVGIG (reference sequence). V lost 1 base and J lost 7; bases outside the gene matches: 7. The CDR3 is 14 residues long. CDR3: CAWSATGGEIGYTF. The CDR3 DNA reads as TGTGCCTGGAGTGCCACAGGGGGCGAGATTGGCTACACCTTC.

The chain combines TRBV2 with TRBJ1-2, with TRBD1 identical over 7 bases. V shed 0 bases, J shed 3 bases, and the junction held 7 bases outside the gene matches. CDR3 length: 16 amino acids. Germline CDR1 SNHLY, CDR2 FYNNEI. Written as DNA, the CDR3 is TGTGCCAGCAGTGAAGCAGGCGGGACAGACTACTATGGCTACACCTTC. It translates to CASSEAGGTDYYGYTF.

V and J are TRBV29-1 and TRBJ2-2; 9 bases map to TRBD2. V shed 7 bases and J 3 bases; nucleotides not matched to a gene: 18. CDR1 and CDR2 (germline): SQVTM, ANQGSEA. The CDR3 is 18 residues long. This chain's CDR3 is CSASDELAGTLDTGELFF. In nucleotides, the CDR3 is TGCAGCGCGAGCGACGAGCTAGCGGGGACGTTGGACACCGGGGAGCTGTTTTTT.

Written as DNA, the CDR3 is TGTGCCACCAGCAAGGGGTCGTCGTACGAGCAGTACTTC. This encodes CATSKGSSYEQYF. The chain links TRBV15 to TRBJ2-7; TRBD1 is a possible D gene (5 bases). The CDR3 sequence is 13 residues long. Between the trimmed V and J ends, which lost 4 bases and 4 bases, there was a span of 11 bases. CDR1 and CDR2 (germline): LNHNV, YYDKDF (reference sequence). Looking up the rest from reference TRBV15 and TRBJ2-7 gives the full variable domain: DAMVIQNPRYQVTQFGKPVTLSCSQTLNHNVMYWYQQKSSQAPKLLFHYYDKDFNNEADTPDNFQSRRPNTSFCFLDIRSPGLGDTAMYLCATSKGSSYEQYFGPGTRLTVT.

The CDR3, as DNA: TGTGCCTGGAGTCACCTACCGACGGGAGAAGAGACCCAGTACTTC. It translates to CAWSHLPTGEETQYF. The chain uses TRBV30 and TRBJ2-5; D is perhaps TRBD2 (6 bases). The CDR3 runs 15 residues. Germline-derived CDR1 and CDR2 are GTSNPN and SVGIG (reference sequence). Trimming took off 2 bases at V and 3 bases at J, with 16 bases between the two ends.

This clone was recorded a few times. The sample carries other DNA sequences with the same CDR3. This chain uses TRBV29-1 with TRBJ2-5; no clear D. The V end lost 4 bases, the J end lost 5 bases, and 5 bases lay between the germline ends. Germline V gives CDR1 SQVTM, CDR2 ANQGSEA. CDR3 length equals 10 residues. The CDR3 DNA reads TGCAGCGTTGGCGAGGAGACCCAGTACTTC. It specifies CSVGEETQYF.

The table lists this clone with a few counts. The chain uses TRBV29-1 and TRBJ2-1, with 15 bases that match TRBD2. This CDR3 has 14 amino acids. V was pared by 6 bases and J by 7 bases, with 4 bases of the junction left unmatched. Germline CDR1 and CDR2: SQVTM and ANQGSEA. DNA of the CDR3: TGCAGCGTCGGGACTAGCGGGAGGCGGAATGAGCAGTTCTTC. The encoded protein is CSVGTSGRRNEQFF.

In its sample, this clone was seen a few times. This sequence joins TRBV29-1 and TRBJ1-1; D gene unclear. V lost 0 bases and J 4 bases, leaving 6 bases between the germline ends. CDR3 length equals 12 residues. CDR1 SQVTM and CDR2 ANQGSEA come from the germline V gene. The CDR3 DNA reads as TGCAGCGTTGAAGATGACCCCACTGAAGCTTTCTTT. The encoded protein is CSVEDDPTEAFF.

V is TRBV11-2 and J is TRBJ2-1; D perhaps matches TRBD2 (5 bases). The V end was cut by 1 base, the J end by 9 bases, with 7 bases between. Germline CDR1 and CDR2: SGHAT and FQNNGV. CDR3 size: 12 residues. Written as DNA, the CDR3 is TGTGCCAGCAGCTTAGTGGGGAGTGAGCAGTTCTTC. Its translation: CASSLVGSEQFF. The complete variable domain, with remaining parts taken from reference TRBV11-2 and TRBJ2-1, reads EAGVAQSPRYKIIEKRQSVAFWCNPISGHATLYWYQQILGQGPKLLIQFQNNGVVDDSQLPKDRFSAERLKGVDSTLKIQPAKLEDSAVYLCASSLVGSEQFFGPGTRLTVL.

The J gene is TRBJ2-6, the V gene TRBV25-1, with D possibly TRBD2 on 7 matching bases. This CDR3 comprises 16 residues. Germline CDR1 MGHDK, CDR2 SYGVNS. V gave up 1 base and J gave up 2 bases, with 9 bases separating them. The CDR3 protein is CASSEWGGPGANVLTF. The CDR3 DNA sequence: TGTGCCAGCAGTGAATGGGGGGGCCCTGGGGCCAACGTCCTGACTTTC.

This clone was observed once. This rearrangement joins TRBV29-1 to TRBJ1-1; D call uncertain. V was trimmed by 3 bases and J by 2 bases, leaving 13 bases between them. CDR1 SQVTM and CDR2 ANQGSEA come from the germline V gene. The CDR3 spans 14 residues. The CDR3 sequence: CSVDWLKVNTEAFF. For the CDR3, the DNA is TGCAGCGTTGATTGGCTGAAGGTTAACACTGAAGCTTTCTTT.

The V and J genes are TRBV5-1 and TRBJ2-5; D is ambiguous. Germline lookup yields CDR1 SGHRS and CDR2 YFSETQ. Trimming cost V 0 bases and J 3 bases, with 9 bases left between them. CDR3 length: 14 residues. The CDR3 region has the DNA TGCGCCAGCAGCTTGGAGCTCGTTGAAGAGACCCAGTACTTC. Translating gives CASSLELVEETQYF.

The genes are TRBV27 and TRBJ2-1; either TRBD1 or TRBD2 may fit D (6 bases each). The CDR3 loop spans 11 amino acids. The V gene's germline CDR1 is MNHEY and CDR2 SMNVEV (reference sequence). The CDR3 sequence: CATSIGGEQFF. CDR3 coding DNA: TGTGCAACCAGTATCGGGGGCGAGCAGTTCTTC.

The chain has TRBV11-2 and TRBJ2-1; D might be TRBD2 (5 bases). Trimming pared 0 bases from V and 12 bases from J, leaving 18 bases between. CDR1 is SGHAT and CDR2 is FQNNGV in the germline V gene. The CDR3 is 15 amino acids. The CDR3 region has the DNA TGTGCCAGCAGCTTAGATTTAGCTAGCCCGGGTGGGCAGTTCTTC. This gives the protein CASSLDLASPGGQFF.

The J gene is TRBJ2-4, the V gene TRBV28; 7 nucleotides align to TRBD1. The CDR3 has 14 amino acids. Germline-derived CDR1 and CDR2 are MDHEN and SYDVKM. J lost 0 bases, V lost 7 bases, and 3 bases had no gene match. Written as DNA, the CDR3 is TGTGCCAGCATCCACAGGGGAGCCAAAAACATTCAGTACTTC. This codes for CASIHRGAKNIQYF.